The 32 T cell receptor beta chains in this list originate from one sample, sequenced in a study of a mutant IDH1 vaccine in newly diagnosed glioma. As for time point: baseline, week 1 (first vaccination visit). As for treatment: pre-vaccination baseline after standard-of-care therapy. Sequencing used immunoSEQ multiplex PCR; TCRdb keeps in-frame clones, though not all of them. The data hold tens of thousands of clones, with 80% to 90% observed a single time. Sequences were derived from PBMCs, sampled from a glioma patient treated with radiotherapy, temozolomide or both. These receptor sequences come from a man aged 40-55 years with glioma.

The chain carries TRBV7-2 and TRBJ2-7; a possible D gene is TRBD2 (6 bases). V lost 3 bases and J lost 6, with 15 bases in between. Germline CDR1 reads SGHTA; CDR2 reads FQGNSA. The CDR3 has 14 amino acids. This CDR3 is CASSLAWRDGEQYF. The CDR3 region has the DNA TGTGCCAGCAGCTTGGCGTGGCGGGACGGCGAGCAGTACTTC.

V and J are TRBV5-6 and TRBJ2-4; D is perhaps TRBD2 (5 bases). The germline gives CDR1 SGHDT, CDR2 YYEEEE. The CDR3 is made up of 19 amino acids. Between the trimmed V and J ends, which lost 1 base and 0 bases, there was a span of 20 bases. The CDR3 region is CASSLWSGWRAGAKNIQYF. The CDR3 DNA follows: TGTGCCAGCAGCTTGTGGTCGGGTTGGCGGGCGGGAGCCAAAAACATTCAGTACTTC.

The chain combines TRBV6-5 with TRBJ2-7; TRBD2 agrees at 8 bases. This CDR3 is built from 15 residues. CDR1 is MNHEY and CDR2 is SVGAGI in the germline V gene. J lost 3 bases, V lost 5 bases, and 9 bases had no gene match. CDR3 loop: CASSPFAAGDYEQYF. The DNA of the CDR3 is TGTGCCAGCAGTCCCTTTGCAGCGGGAGACTACGAGCAGTACTTC.

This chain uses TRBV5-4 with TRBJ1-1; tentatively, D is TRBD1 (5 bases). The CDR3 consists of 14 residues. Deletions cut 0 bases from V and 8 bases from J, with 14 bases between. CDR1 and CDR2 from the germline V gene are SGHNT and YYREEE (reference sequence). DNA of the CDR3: TGTGCCAGCAGCTTGGGACGGGGCGAAGTCGAAGCTTTCTTT. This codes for CASSLGRGEVEAFF.

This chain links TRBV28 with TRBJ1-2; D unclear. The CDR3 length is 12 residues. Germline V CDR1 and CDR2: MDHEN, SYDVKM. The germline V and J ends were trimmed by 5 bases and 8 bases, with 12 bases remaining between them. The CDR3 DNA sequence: TGTGCCAGCAGTGACGGTTTGGGAGGCTACACCTTC. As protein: CASSDGLGGYTF.

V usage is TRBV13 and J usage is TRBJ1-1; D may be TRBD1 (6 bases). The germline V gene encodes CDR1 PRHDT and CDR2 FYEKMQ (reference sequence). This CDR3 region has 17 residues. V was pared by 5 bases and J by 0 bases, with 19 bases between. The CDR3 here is CASSVLGWGGVNTEAFF. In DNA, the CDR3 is TGTGCCAGCAGCGTGCTTGGTTGGGGGGGCGTGAACACTGAAGCTTTCTTT.

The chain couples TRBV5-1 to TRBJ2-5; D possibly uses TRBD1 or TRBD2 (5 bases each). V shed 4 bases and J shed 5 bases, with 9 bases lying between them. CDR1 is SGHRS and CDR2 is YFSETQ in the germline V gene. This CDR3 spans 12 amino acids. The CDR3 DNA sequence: TGCGCCAGCAGCCCCGAGGGGGAGACCCAGTACTTC. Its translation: CASSPEGETQYF. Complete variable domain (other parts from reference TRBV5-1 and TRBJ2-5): KAGVTQTPRYLIKTRGQQVTLSCSPISGHRSVSWYQQTPGQGLQFLFEYFSETQRNKGNFPGRFSGRQFSNSRSEMNVSTLELGDSALYLCASSPEGETQYFGPGTRLLVL.

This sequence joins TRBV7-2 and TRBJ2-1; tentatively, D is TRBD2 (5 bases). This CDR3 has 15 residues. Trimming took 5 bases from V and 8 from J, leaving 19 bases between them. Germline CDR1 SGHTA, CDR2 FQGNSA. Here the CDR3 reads CASSPQPPPGYEQFF. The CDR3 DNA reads TGTGCCAGCAGCCCTCAACCTCCCCCGGGATATGAGCAGTTCTTC.

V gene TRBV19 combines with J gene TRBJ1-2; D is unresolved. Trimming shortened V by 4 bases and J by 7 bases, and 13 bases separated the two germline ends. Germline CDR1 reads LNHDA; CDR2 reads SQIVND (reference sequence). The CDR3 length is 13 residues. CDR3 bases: TGTGCCAGTAGTAAAGACTGGCGTTTTGGCTACACCTTC. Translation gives CASSKDWRFGYTF.

CDR3 sequence (DNA): TGTGCCAGCAGGGGGGGCGTGGAGAATCCCTATGGCTACACCTTC. Encoded protein: CASRGGVENPYGYTF. The V and J genes are TRBV6-5 and TRBJ1-2, with D perhaps TRBD1 (6 bases). The CDR3 is 15 amino acids. Germline values: CDR1 MNHEY, CDR2 SVGAGI. Trimming removed 6 bases at V and 4 bases at J, with 18 bases between.

The CDR3 region has the DNA TGTGCCAGCAGTTACACAGCACGGGACACCAATCAGCCCCAGCATTTT. Translating gives CASSYTARDTNQPQHF. The chain couples TRBV6-6 to TRBJ1-5; D perhaps matches TRBD1 (6 bases). V was pared by 2 bases and J by 3 bases, with 14 bases between. From germline, CDR1 is MNHNY and CDR2 SVGAGI (reference sequence). The CDR3 totals 16 residues.

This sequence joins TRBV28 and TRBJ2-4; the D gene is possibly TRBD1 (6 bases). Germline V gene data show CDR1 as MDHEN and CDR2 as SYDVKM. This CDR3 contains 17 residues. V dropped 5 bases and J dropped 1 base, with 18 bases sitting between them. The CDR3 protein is CASSQDAAGAAKNIQYF. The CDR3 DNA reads TGTGCCAGCAGTCAGGACGCCGCAGGGGCCGCCAAAAACATTCAGTACTTC.

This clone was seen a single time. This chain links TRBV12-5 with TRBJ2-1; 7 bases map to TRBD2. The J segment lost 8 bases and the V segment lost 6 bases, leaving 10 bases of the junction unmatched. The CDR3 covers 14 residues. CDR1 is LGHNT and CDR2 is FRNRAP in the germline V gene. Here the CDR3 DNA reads TGTGCTAGTGGGGTATCTAGTGGGAGGGATGAGCAGTTCTTC. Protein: CASGVSSGRDEQFF.

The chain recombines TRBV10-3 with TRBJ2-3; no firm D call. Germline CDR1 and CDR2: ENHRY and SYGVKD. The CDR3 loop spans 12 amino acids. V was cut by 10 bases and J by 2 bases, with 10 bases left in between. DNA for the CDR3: TGTGCCACCTTAGGGAACACAGATACGCAGTATTTT. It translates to CATLGNTDTQYF.

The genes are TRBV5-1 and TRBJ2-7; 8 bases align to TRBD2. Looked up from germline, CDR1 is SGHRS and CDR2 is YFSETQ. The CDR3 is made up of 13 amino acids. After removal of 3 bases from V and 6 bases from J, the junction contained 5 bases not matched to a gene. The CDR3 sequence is CASSSGGVSEQYF. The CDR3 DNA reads TGCGCCAGCAGCTCGGGAGGGGTTAGCGAGCAGTACTTC. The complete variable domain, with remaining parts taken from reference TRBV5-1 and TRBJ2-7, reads KAGVTQTPRYLIKTRGQQVTLSCSPISGHRSVSWYQQTPGQGLQFLFEYFSETQRNKGNFPGRFSGRQFSNSRSEMNVSTLELGDSALYLCASSSGGVSEQYFGPGTRLTVT.

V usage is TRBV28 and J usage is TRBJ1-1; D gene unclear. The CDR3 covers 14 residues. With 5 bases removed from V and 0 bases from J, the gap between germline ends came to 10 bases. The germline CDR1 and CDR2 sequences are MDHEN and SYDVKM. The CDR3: CASSAWEMNTEAFF. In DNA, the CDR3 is TGTGCCAGCAGTGCGTGGGAGATGAACACTGAAGCTTTCTTT.

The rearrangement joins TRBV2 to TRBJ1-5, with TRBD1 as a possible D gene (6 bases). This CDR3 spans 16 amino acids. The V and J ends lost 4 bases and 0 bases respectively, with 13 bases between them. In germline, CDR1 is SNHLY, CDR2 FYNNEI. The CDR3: CASSGGGGVSNQPQHF. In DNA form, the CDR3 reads TGTGCCAGCAGTGGGGGGGGCGGGGTTAGCAATCAGCCCCAGCATTTT.

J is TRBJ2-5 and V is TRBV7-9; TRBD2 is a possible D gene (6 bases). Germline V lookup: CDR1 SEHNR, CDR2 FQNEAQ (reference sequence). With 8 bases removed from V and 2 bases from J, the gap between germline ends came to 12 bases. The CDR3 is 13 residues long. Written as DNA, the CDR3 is TGTGCCAGCGGCCTCGGGGGTCAAGAGACCCAGTACTTC. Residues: CASGLGGQETQYF.

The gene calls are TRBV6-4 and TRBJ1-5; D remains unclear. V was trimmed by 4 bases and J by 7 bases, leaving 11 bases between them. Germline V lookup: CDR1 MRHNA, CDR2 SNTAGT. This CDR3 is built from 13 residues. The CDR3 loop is CASSAEEGQPQHF. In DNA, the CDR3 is TGTGCCAGCAGTGCGGAGGAAGGCCAGCCCCAGCATTTT.

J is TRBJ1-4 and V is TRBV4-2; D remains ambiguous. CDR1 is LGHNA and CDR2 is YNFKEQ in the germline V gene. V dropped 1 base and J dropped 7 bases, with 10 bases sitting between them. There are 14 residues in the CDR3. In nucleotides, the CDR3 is TGTGCCAGCAGCCAAGGTTTTTTCGGTGAAAAACTGTTTTTT. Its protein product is CASSQGFFGEKLFF.

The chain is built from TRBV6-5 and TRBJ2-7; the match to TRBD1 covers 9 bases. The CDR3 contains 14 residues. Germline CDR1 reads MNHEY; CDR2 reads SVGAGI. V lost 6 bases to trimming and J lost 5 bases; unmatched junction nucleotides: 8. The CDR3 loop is CASRRGQGKNEQYF. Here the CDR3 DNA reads TGTGCCAGCAGACGGGGACAGGGAAAAAACGAGCAGTACTTC.

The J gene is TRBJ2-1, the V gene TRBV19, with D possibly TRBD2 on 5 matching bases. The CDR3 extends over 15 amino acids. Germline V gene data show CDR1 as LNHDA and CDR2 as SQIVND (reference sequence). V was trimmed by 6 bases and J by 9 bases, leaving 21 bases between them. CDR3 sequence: CASSPALSAAGEQFF. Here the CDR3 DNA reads TGTGCCAGTAGCCCCGCACTCTCCGCCGCGGGTGAGCAGTTCTTC. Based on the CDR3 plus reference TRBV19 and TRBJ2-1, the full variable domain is DGGITQSPKYLFRKEGQNVTLSCEQNLNHDAMYWYRQDPGQGLRLIYYSQIVNDFQKGDIAEGYSVSREKKESFPLTVTSAQKNPTAFYLCASSPALSAAGEQFFGPGTRLTVL.

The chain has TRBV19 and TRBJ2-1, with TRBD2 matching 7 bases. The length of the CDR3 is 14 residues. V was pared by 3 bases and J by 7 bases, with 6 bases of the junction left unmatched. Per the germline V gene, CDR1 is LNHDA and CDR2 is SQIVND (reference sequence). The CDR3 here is CASSMGGIWNEQFF. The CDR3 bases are TGTGCCAGTAGTATGGGGGGGATATGGAATGAGCAGTTCTTC. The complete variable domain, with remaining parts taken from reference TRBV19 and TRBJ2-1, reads DGGITQSPKYLFRKEGQNVTLSCEQNLNHDAMYWYRQDPGQGLRLIYYSQIVNDFQKGDIAEGYSVSREKKESFPLTVTSAQKNPTAFYLCASSMGGIWNEQFFGPGTRLTVL.

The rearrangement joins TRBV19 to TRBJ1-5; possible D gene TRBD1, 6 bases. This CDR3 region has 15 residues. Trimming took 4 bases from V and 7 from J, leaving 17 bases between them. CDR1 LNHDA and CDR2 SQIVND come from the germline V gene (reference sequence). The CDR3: CASSTAGATIQPQHF. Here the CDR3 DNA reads TGTGCCAGTAGTACTGCGGGGGCTACAATACAGCCCCAGCATTTT.

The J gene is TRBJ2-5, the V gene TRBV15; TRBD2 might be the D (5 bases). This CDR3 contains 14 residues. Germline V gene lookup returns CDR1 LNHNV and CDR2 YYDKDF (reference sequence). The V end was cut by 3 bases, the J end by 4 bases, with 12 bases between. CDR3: CATSSDYSRETQYF. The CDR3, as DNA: TGTGCCACCAGCAGCGACTATTCGAGAGAGACCCAGTACTTC.

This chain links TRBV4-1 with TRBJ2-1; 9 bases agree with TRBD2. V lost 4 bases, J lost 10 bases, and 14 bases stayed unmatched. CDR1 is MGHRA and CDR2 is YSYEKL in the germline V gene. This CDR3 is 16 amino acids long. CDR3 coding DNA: TGCGCCAGCAGCCCCGAAGCGGGAGGTCTTTTGGGGGAGCAGTTCTTC. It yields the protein CASSPEAGGLLGEQFF.

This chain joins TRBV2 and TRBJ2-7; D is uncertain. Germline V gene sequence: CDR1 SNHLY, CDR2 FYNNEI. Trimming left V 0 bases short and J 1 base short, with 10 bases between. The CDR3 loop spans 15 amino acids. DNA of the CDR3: TGTGCCAGCAGTGAAGCGGGCAGGCTTTCCTACGAGCAGTACTTC. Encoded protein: CASSEAGRLSYEQYF.

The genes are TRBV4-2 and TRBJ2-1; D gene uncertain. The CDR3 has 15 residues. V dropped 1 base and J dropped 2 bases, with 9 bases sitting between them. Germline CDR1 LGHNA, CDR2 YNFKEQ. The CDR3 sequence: CASSQASVPYNEQFF. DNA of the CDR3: TGTGCCAGCAGCCAAGCCAGCGTACCCTACAATGAGCAGTTCTTC.

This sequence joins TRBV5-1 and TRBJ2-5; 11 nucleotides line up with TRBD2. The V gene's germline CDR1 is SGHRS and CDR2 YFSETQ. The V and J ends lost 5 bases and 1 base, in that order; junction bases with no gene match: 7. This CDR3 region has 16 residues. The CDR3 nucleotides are TGCGCCAGCAGTCGTCCGGGACTAGCGGTCCAAGAGACCCAGTACTTC. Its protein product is CASSRPGLAVQETQYF.

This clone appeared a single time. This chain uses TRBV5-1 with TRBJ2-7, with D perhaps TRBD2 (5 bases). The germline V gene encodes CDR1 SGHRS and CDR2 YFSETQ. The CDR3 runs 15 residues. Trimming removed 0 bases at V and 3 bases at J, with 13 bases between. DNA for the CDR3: TGCGCCAGCAGCTTGGCCTCAGACGGGGTCTACGAGCAGTACTTC. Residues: CASSLASDGVYEQYF.

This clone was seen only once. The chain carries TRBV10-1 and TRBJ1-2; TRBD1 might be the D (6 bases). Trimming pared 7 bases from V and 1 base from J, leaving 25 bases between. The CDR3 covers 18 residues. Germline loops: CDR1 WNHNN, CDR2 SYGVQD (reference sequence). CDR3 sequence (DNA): TGCGCCAGCACTGTGCTCCGGGACACGCAAGAGTTTAACTATGGCTACACCTTC. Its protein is CASTVLRDTQEFNYGYTF.

The CDR3 spells CASSESWSSYEQYF. The CDR3 DNA is TGTGCCAGCAGTGAATCCTGGAGCTCCTACGAGCAGTACTTC. The chain combines TRBV25-1 with TRBJ2-7; no definite D call. Germline V gene sequence: CDR1 MGHDK, CDR2 SYGVNS. The CDR3 contains 14 residues. V gave up 1 base and J gave up 0 bases, with 7 bases separating them.